This is a list of T cell receptor beta chains from one sample in a study of blood T cell repertoires in COVID-19. Data came from immunoSEQ multiplex PCR; TCRdb stores just in-frame clones and leaves some out. The sample includes some 50,000 clones, 70% to 90% seen only once; the top ten take 15% to 19%. The sample comprised peripheral blood. The receptors shown here come from a human donor in a cohort sampled during active COVID-19. The donor label of this sample is uncertain. Both conserved end residues are trimmed from each CDR3. Not all rows give a size; the values are once, few, many and, for expanded clones, a class.

size	J	V	CDR3
NA	TRBJ1-1	TRBV7-2	ASSLATTVWTEAF
NA	TRBJ2-3	TRBV18	ASSPPSSGGPLSTDTQY
NA	TRBJ2-3	TRBV7-9	ASSLDERGSTDTQY
NA	TRBJ2-7	TRBV5-6	ASRPAGQVSYEQY
NA	TRBJ1-1	TRBV5-8	ASSFYDRWNTEAF
NA	TRBJ2-3	TRBV3-1/TRBV3-2	ASSQSPGTQY
NA	TRBJ2-3	TRBV6-2/TRBV6-3	ASSYLPDTQY
NA	TRBJ1-3	TRBV28	ASSLEGQGAYGNTIY
NA	TRBJ2-5	TRBV7-3	ASNRLAGDQETQY
NA	TRBJ1-5	TRBV19	ASSIGHPDQPQH
NA	TRBJ2-7	TRBV11-2	ASSLGDSGYEQY
NA	TRBJ2-7	TRBV13	ASSPLSGRGGYYEQY
NA	TRBJ1-2	TRBV9	ARTPGGVRDYGYT
NA	TRBJ1-3	TRBV5-8	ASSLGGASSGNTIY
NA	TRBJ2-1	TRBV14	ASSHLTLPYNEQF
NA	TRBJ2-1	TRBV11-2	ASTEGLQYNEQF
NA	TRBJ1-1	TRBV3-1/TRBV3-2	ASSQDRGVWAEAF
NA	TRBJ2-3	TRBV9	ASSVEGTSGGYTDTQY
NA	TRBJ2-5	TRBV18	ASSSGQGTRETQY
NA	TRBJ2-3	TRBV7-6	ASSPGTDTQY
NA	TRBJ1-4	TRBV19	ASSIMGQPGEKLF
NA	TRBJ2-3	TRBV15	ATSSGQGRTDTQY
NA	TRBJ1-2	TRBV7-2	ASSAGQETYGYT
NA	TRBJ2-3	TRBV6-2/TRBV6-3	ASSLLAGGTDTQY
NA	TRBJ1-1	TRBV19	ASSLARFPEAF
NA	TRBJ1-1	TRBV29-1	SGLTGMGTEAF
NA	TRBJ1-5	TRBV5-8	ASSLGRNSNQPQH
NA	TRBJ2-1	TRBV18	ASSPVSLERSEQF
NA	TRBJ1-2	TRBV27	ASRPGQGKRGT
NA	TRBJ2-7	TRBV3-1/TRBV3-2	ASSQGPAGFYEQY
NA	TRBJ1-3	TRBV30	AWSVRVGSSGNTIY
once	TRBJ1-1	TRBV20-1	SATRVGEAF
NA	TRBJ1-1	TRBV6-5	ASETRTGEAF
NA	TRBJ2-1	TRBV24-1	ATSDSPGQGSHEQF
NA	TRBJ1-1	TRBV12-1	ASSSYSPGTEAF
NA	TRBJ2-7	TRBV19	ASSIGTGGPSYEQY
once	TRBJ2-7	TRBV29-1	NHPGASSSYEQY
NA	TRBJ1-1	TRBV21-1	ASRPAPQGDRTEAF
NA	TRBJ2-7	TRBV7-2	ASSSRDRASYEQY
NA	TRBJ2-3	TRBV19	ASSTTGSRTDTQY
NA	TRBJ1-5	TRBV19	ASSTWTGEQPQH
NA	TRBJ1-2	TRBV25-1	ASSEAGNYGYT